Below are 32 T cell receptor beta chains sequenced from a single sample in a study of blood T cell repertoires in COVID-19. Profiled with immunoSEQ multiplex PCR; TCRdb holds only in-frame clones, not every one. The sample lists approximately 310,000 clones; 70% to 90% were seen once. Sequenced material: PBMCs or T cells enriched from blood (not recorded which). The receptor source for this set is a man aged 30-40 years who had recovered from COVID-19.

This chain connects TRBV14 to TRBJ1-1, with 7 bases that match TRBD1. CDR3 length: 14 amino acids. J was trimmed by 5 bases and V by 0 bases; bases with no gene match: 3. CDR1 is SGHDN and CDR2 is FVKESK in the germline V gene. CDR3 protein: CASSQDWDRTEAFF. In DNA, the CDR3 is TGTGCCAGCAGCCAAGACTGGGACAGAACTGAAGCTTTCTTT. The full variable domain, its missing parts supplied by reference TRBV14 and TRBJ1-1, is EAGVTQFPSHSVIEKGQTVTLRCDPISGHDNLYWYRRVMGKEIKFLLHFVKESKQDESGMPNNRFLAERTGGTYSTLKVQPAELEDSGVYFCASSQDWDRTEAFFGQGTRLTVV.

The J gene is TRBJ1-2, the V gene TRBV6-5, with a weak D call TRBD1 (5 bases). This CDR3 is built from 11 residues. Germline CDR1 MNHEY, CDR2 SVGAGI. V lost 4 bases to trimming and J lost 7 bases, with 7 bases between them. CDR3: CASSSRVGYTF. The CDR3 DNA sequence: TGTGCCAGCAGTTCCAGGGTTGGCTACACCTTC.

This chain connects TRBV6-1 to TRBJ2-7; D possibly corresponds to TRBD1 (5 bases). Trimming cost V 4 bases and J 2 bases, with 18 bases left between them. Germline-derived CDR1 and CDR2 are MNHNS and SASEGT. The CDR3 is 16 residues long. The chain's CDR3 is CASSVDSPLNAYEQYF. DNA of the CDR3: TGTGCCAGCAGTGTTGACAGTCCCCTTAATGCCTACGAGCAGTACTTC.

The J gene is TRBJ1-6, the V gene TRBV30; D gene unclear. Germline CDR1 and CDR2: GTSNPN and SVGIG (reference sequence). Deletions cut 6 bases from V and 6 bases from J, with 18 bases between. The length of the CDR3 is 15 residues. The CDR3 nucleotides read TGTGCCTGCACTGCTCAGGCGGGTTTTAATTCACCCCTCCACTTT. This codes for CACTAQAGFNSPLHF.

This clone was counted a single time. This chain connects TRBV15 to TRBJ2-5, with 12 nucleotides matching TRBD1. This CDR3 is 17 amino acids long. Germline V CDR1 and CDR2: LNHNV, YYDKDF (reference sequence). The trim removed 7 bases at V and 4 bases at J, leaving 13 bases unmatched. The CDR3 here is CATNPGQGAVGGETQYF. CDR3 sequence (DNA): TGTGCCACCAACCCGGGACAGGGGGCAGTTGGGGGAGAGACCCAGTACTTC.

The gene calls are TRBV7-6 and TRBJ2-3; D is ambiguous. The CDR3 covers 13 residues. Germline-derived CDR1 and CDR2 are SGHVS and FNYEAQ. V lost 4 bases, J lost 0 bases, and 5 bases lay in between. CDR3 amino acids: CASSSPSTDTQYF. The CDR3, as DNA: TGTGCCAGCAGCTCCCCTAGCACAGATACGCAGTATTTT.

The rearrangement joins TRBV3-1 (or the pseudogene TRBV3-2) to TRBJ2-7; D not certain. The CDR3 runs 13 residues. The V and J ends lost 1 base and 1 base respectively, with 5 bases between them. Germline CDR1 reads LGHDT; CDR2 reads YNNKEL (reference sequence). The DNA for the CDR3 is TGTGCCAGCAGCCAAGGTGAGTCCTACGAGCAGTACTTC. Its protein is CASSQGESYEQYF.

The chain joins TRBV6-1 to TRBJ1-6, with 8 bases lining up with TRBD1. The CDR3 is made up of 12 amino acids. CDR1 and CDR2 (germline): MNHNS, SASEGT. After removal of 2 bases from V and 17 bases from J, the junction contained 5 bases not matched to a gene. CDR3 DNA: TGTGCCAGCAGTGAACTTCAGGGGGCCATCCACTTT. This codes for CASSELQGAIHF.

The CDR3 loop reads CASSQDRTGAGNTIYF. CDR3 DNA: TGTGCCAGCAGCCAAGACCGGACAGGGGCTGGAAACACCATATATTTT. J is TRBJ1-3 and V is TRBV3-1 (or the pseudogene TRBV3-2); 9 bases fit TRBD1. V shed 0 bases, J shed 2 bases, and the junction held 2 bases outside the gene matches. The CDR3 consists of 16 residues. Germline V CDR1 and CDR2: LGHDT, YNNKEL (reference sequence).

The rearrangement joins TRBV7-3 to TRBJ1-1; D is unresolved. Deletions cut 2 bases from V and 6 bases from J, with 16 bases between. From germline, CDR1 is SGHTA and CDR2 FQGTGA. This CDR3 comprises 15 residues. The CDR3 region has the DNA TGTGCCAGCAGCTTATTAAATCGCGTTTCCGCTGAAGCTTTCTTT. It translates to CASSLLNRVSAEAFF. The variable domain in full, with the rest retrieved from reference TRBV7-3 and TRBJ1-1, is GAGVSQTPSNKVTEKGKYVELRCDPISGHTALYWYRQSLGQGPEFLIYFQGTGAADDSGLPNDRFFAVRPEGSVSTLKIQRTERGDSAVYLCASSLLNRVSAEAFFGQGTRLTVV.

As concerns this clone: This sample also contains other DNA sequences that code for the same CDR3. This CDR3 is CAWSRDSQETQYF. CDR3 nucleotide sequence: TGTGCCTGGAGTCGGGACAGCCAAGAGACCCAGTACTTC. The chain carries TRBV30 and TRBJ2-5; 7 bases agree with TRBD1. In germline, CDR1 is GTSNPN, CDR2 SVGIG (reference sequence). The CDR3 is 13 residues long. J gave up 1 base and V 2 bases, and 1 base lay outside the gene matches.

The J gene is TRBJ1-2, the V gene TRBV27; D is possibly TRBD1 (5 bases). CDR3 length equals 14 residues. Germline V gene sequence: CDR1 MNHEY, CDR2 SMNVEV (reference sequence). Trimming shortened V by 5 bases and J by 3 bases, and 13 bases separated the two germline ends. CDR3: CASSDRGTDYGYTF. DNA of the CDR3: TGTGCCAGCAGTGACCGCGGGACGGACTATGGCTACACCTTC.

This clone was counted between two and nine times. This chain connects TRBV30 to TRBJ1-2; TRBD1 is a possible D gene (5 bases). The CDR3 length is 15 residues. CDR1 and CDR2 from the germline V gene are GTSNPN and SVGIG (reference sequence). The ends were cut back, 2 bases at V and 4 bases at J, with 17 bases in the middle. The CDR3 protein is CAWSFPYDRRYGYTF. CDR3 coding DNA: TGTGCCTGGAGTTTCCCCTATGACAGACGCTATGGCTACACCTTC.

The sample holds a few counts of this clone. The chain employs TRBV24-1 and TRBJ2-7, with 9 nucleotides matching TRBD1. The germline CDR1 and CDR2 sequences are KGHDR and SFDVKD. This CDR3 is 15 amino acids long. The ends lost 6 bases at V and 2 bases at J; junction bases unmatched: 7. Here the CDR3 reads CATSYGTGITYEQYF. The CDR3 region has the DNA TGTGCCACCAGTTACGGGACAGGGATTACCTACGAGCAGTACTTC.

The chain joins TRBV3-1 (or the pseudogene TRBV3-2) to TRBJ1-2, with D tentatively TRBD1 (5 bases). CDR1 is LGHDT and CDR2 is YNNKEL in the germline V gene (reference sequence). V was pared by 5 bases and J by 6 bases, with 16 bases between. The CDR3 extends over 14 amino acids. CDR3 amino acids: CASSNNRGVNGYTF. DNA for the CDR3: TGTGCCAGCAGCAATAACCGGGGGGTGAATGGCTACACCTTC.

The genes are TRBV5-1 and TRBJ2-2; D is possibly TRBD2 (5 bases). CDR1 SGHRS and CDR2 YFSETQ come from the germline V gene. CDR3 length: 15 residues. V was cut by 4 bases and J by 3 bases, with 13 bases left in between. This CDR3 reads CASSPLAQDTGELFF. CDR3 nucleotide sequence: TGCGCCAGCAGCCCGCTAGCTCAGGACACCGGGGAGCTGTTTTTT.

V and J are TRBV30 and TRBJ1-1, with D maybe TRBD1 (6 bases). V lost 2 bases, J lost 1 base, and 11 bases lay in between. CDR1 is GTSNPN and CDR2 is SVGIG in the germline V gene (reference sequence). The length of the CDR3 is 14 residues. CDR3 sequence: CAWSLGQRNTEAFF. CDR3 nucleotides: TGTGCCTGGAGTCTGGGACAAAGGAACACTGAAGCTTTCTTT.

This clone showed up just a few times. CDR3 bases: TGTGCCAGCAGCTTAGCTGGGGCAAGCTCCTACAATGAGCAGTTCTTC. Protein sequence: CASSLAGASSYNEQFF. The chain combines TRBV11-3 with TRBJ2-1; D is possibly TRBD1 (5 bases). The CDR3 extends over 16 amino acids. Germline loops: CDR1 SGHNT, CDR2 YENEEA. V shed 1 base and J shed 0 bases, with 10 bases lying between them.

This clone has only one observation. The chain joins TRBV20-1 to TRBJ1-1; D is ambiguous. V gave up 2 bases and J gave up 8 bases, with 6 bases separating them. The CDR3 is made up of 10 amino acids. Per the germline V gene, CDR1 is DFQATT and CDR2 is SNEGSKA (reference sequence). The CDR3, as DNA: TGCAGTGCTAGATGGGAGGAAGCTTTCTTT. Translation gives CSARWEEAFF.

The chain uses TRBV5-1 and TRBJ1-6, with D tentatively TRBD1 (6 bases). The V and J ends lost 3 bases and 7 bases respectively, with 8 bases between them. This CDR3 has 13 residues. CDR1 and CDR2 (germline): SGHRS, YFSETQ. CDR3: CASSSDRNSPLHF. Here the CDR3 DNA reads TGCGCCAGCAGCTCAGACAGGAATTCACCCCTCCACTTT. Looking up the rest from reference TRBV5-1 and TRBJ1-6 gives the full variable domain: KAGVTQTPRYLIKTRGQQVTLSCSPISGHRSVSWYQQTPGQGLQFLFEYFSETQRNKGNFPGRFSGRQFSNSRSEMNVSTLELGDSALYLCASSSDRNSPLHFGNGTRLTVT.

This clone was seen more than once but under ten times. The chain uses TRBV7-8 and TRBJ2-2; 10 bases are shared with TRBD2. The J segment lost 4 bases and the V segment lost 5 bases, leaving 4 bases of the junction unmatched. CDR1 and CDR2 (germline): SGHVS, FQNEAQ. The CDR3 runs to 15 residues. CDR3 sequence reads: CASSLSGGVTGELFF. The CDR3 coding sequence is TGTGCCAGCAGCCTCAGCGGGGGGGTCACCGGGGAGCTGTTTTTT.

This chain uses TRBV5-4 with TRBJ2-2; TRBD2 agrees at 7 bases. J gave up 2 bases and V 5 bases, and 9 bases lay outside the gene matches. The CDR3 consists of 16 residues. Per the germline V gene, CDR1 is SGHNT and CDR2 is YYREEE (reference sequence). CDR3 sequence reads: CASSYQGLTNTGELFF. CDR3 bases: TGTGCCAGCAGTTACCAGGGACTAACCAACACCGGGGAGCTGTTTTTT. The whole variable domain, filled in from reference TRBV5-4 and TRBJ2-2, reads ETGVTQSPTHLIKTRGQQVTLRCSSQSGHNTVSWYQQALGQGPQFIFQYYREEENGRGNFPPRFSGLQFPNYSSELNVNALELDDSALYLCASSYQGLTNTGELFFGEGSRLTVL.

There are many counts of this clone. The DNA of the CDR3 is TGTGCCAGCAGTGACGGCGGGGGGAGCCATGAGCAGTTCTTC. Translation gives CASSDGGGSHEQFF. The chain combines TRBV6-4 with TRBJ2-1; TRBD2 matches 8 bases. V lost 2 bases to trimming and J lost 8 bases; unmatched junction nucleotides: 5. The CDR3 totals 14 residues. Germline assignment: CDR1 MRHNA and CDR2 SNTAGT.

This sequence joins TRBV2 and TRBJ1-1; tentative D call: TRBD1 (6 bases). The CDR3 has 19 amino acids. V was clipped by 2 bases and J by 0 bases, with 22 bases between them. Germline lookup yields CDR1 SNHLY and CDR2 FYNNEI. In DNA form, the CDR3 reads TGTGCCAGCAGTGAATTAATAGGAAGGACAGCTATAATGAACACTGAAGCTTTCTTT. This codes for CASSELIGRTAIMNTEAFF.

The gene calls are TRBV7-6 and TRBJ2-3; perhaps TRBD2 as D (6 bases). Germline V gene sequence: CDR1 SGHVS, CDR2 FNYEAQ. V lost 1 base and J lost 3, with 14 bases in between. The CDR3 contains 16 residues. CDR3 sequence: CASSLDGGLGTDTQYF. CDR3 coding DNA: TGTGCCAGCAGCTTAGATGGGGGGTTGGGGACAGATACGCAGTATTTT.

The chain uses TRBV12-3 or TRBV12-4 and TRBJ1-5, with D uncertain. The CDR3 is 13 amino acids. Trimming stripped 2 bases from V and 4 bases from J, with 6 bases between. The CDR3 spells CASSLSENQPQHF. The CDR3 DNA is TGTGCCAGCAGTTTATCGGAGAATCAGCCCCAGCATTTT.

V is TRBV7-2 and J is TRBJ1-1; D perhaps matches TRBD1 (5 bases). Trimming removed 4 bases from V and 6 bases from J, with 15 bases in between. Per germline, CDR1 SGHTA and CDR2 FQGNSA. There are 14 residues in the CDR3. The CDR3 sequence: CASSYRTGRAEAFF. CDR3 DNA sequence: TGTGCCAGCAGCTACAGGACGGGGAGGGCTGAAGCTTTCTTT.

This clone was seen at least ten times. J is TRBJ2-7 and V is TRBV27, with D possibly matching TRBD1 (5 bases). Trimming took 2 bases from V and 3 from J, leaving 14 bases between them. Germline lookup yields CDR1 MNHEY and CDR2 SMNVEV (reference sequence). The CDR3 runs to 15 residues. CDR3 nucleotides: TGTGCCAGCAGTTTAGCCGGATACAGGAACTACGAGCAGTACTTC. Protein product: CASSLAGYRNYEQYF.

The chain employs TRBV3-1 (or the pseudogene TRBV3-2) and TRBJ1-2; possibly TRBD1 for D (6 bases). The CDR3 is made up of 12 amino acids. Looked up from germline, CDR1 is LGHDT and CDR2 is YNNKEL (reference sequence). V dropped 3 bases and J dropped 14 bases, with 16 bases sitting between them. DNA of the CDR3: TGTGCCAGCAGCCAGTCCCAGGGGTGGTGGACCTTC. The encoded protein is CASSQSQGWWTF.

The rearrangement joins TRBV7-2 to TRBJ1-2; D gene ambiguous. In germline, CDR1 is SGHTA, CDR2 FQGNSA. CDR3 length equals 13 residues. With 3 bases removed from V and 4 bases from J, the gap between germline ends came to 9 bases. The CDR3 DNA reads TGTGCCAGCAGCTTCCTACCGCGCTATGGCTACACCTTC. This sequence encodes CASSFLPRYGYTF.

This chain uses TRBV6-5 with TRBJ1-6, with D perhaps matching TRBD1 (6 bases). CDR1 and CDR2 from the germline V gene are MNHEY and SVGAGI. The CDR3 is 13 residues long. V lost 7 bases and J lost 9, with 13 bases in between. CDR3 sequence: CASISGGPSPLHF. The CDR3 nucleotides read TGTGCCAGCATCTCGGGGGGGCCTTCACCCCTCCACTTT.

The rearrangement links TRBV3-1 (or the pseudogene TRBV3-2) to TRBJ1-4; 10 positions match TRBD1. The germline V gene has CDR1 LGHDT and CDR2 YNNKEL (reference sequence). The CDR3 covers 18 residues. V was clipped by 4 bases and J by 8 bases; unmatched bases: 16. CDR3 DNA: TGTGCCAGCAGCCGCCTTCAACCGGTTGGGACAGGGGACGAAAAACTGTTTTTT. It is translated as CASSRLQPVGTGDEKLFF.